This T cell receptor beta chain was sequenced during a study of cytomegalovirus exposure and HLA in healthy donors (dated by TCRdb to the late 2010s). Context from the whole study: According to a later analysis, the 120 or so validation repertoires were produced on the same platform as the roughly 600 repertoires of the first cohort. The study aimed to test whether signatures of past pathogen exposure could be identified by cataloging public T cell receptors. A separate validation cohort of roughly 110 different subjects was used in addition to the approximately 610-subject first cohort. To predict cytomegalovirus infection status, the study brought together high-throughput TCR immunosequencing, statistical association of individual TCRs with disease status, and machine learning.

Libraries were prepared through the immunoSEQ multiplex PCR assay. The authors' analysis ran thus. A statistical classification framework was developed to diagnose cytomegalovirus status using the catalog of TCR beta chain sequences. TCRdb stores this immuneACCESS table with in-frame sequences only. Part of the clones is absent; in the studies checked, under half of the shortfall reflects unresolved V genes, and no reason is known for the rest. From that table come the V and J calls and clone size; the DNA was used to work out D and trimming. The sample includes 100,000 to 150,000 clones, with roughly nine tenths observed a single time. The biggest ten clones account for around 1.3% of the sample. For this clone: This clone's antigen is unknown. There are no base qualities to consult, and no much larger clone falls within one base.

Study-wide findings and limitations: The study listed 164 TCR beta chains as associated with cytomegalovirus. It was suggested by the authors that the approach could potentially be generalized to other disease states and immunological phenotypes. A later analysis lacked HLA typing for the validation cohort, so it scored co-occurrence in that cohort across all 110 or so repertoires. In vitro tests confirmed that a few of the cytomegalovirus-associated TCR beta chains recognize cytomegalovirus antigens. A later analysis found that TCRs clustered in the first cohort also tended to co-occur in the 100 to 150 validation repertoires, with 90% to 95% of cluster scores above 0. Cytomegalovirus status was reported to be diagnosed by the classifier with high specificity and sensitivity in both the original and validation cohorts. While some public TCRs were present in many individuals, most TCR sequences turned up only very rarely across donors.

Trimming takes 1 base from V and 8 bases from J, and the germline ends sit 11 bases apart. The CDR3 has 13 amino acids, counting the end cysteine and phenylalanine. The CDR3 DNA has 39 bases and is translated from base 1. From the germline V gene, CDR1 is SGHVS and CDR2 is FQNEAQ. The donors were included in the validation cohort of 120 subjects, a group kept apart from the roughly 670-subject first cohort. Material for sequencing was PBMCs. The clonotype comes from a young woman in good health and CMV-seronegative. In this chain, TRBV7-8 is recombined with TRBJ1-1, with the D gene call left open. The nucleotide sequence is TGTGCCAGCAGCTTAGAGAAATCCGGGGAAGCTTTCTTT. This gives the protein CASSLEKSGEAFF.